This T cell receptor beta chain comes out of a study of response to subunit inactivated influenza vaccine. Study outcomes and limitations: Every seasonal influenza vaccination brings in few new T cells, the authors suggested.

TCRdb re-called the RT-PCR reads through MiXCR, storing one row per CDR3 protein. The table lists about 520,000 distinct CDR3 sequences, approximately 7.7% of them singletons. This clonotype was seen a few times. Its cognate antigen is unknown. This TCR was sampled from a man aged 50-75 years who received an inactivated influenza vaccine. The input for sequencing was PBMCs from blood, taken roughly 24 months after vaccination.

The CDR3 coding sequence is TGCGCCAGCAGCCACCCGAGGGGGAACTCCTACAATGAGCAGTTCTTC. Amino acid sequence: CASSHPRGNSYNEQFF. The gene calls are TRBV4-1 and TRBJ2-1; weak D call: TRBD1 (6 bases). Germline values: CDR1 MGHRA, CDR2 YSYEKL. V was pared by 3 bases and J by 0 bases, with 12 bases between. The CDR3 sequence is 16 residues long.